This T cell receptor beta chain was sequenced in a study of T cells in Graves' hyperthyroidism and ophthalmopathy. Overall study results and limits: Most thyroid clonotypes with frequency above 0.001 were detected in blood. Ophthalmopathy was told apart from stable hyperthyroidism by a 13 V-J model.

Amplified TCR beta CDR3 regions derived from RNA transcripts. The HTBI primer set served for first-round RT-PCR of the TCR CDR3. TCRdb reprocessed the multiplex PCR reads via MiXCR and lists one record per CDR3 protein. The sample gives fewer than 500,000 distinct CDR3 sequences, 14% to 15% of which show up once; 13% is in the top ten. As concerns this clonotype: Its matching antigen is unknown.

The PBMCs had their origin in 10 ml of fresh peripheral blood. The specimen sequenced was blood. The TCR originated in a man aged 18 to 30 with Graves' ophthalmopathy.

The CDR3 DNA is TGTGCCACCAGTGTAGGGGCAGCTGCGGCAGATACGCAGTATTTT. It specifies CATSVGAAAADTQYF. V is TRBV24-1 and J is TRBJ2-3; D might be TRBD1 (5 bases). The CDR3 extends over 15 amino acids. CDR1 and CDR2 (germline): KGHDR, SFDVKD. Trimming stripped 5 bases from V and 4 bases from J, with 15 bases between.